This T cell receptor beta chain was identified in a study of T cell responses to AZD1222 COVID-19 vaccine. Study findings and constraints: It should be noted that donors were predominantly white British and more often female, and clonal diversity was possibly underestimated. Seropositivity was recorded at baseline in only 6 or 7 AZD1222 recipients.

In regard to this clone: Antigen: not known.

The data were produced by immunoSEQ multiplex PCR, yet TCRdb's version contains in-frame clones alone and is incomplete. The sample lists 120,000 or so clones; 70% to 85% were seen once. The CDR3 sequence is 14 residues long. Germline assignment: CDR1 MNHEY and CDR2 SVGAGI. V lost 10 bases and J lost 6, with 22 bases in between. The chain is built from TRBV6-5 and TRBJ2-7; tentative D call: TRBD1 (6 bases). Sequencing was performed on peripheral blood, taken 28 days after the second AZD1222 dose. The sequence derives from an adult who received the AZD1222 COVID-19 vaccine. CDR3 protein: CAIRYPGKGGEQYF. As DNA, the CDR3 is TGTGCCATCCGATACCCGGGAAAAGGGGGCGAGCAGTACTTC.